The rows below give T cell receptor beta chains drawn from one sample of a study of blood T cells in healthy people across ages. MiXCR was run by TCRdb on the 5' RACE reads, yielding one entry per CDR3 protein. The repertoire holds over a million distinct CDR3 sequences, with about 43% as singletons. Sequencing was performed on blood. These TCRs come from a woman between 18 and 29 years old in good health. Both conserved end residues are part of each CDR3. Each record gives: J gene, D gene, V gene, clone size, CDR3 DNA, CDR3 protein. The D gene is left open where the match is weak. Part of the rows lack a size; the others show once, few, many or a class for expanded clones.

TRBJ2-1,.,TRBV25-1,.,TGTGCCAGCAGTGAATTAATGGGGTATGATGAGCAGTTCTTC,CASSELMGYDEQFF
TRBJ1-4,.,TRBV5-5,.,TGTGCCAGCAGCCGGGTTGAGGGGTTCGCTAATGAAAAACTGTTTTTT,CASSRVEGFANEKLFF
TRBJ2-2,.,TRBV27,few,TGTGCCAGCCAGTCGGGCAGAAACACCGGGGAGCTGTTTTTT,CASQSGRNTGELFF
TRBJ2-3,TRBD2,TRBV20-1,.,TGCAGTGCTAGGGGGGGAGCGGGGCACACAGATACGCAGTATTTT,CSARGGAGHTDTQYF
TRBJ2-1,.,TRBV11-1,few,TGTGCCAGCAGCTTATTTCCAGATTACAATGAGCAGTTCTTC,CASSLFPDYNEQFF
TRBJ1-2,TRBD1,TRBV5-1,.,TGTGCCAGCAATCGACAGGGGGCTAACTATGGCTACACCTTC,CASNRQGANYGYTF
TRBJ2-5,.,TRBV12-5,few,TGTGCTAGTGGCCTGTCGATCGGGGAGACCCAGTACTTC,CASGLSIGETQYF
TRBJ2-1,TRBD2,TRBV10-3,.,TGTGCCATCAGCCCGATGGGCCTAGCGGGGAATGAGCAGTTCTTC,CAISPMGLAGNEQFF
TRBJ2-7,TRBD2,TRBV4-1,many,TGCGCCAGCAGCCAAGTAAGCGGGAGCCAGTACGAGCAGTACTTC,CASSQVSGSQYEQYF
TRBJ2-3,.,TRBV29-1,.,TGCAGCGAGTCTAAGGGACGGGAAGCAGATACGCAGTATTTT,CSESKGREADTQYF
TRBJ2-3,.,TRBV27,.,TGTGCCAGCAGTTTGGGCTGGGGTTCCGATCGCACAGATACGCAGTATTTT,CASSLGWGSDRTDTQYF
TRBJ2-1,.,TRBV4-1,.,TGCGCCAGCAGCCAAGAGGCCGGTCCCTTTCCGTTCTTC,CASSQEAGPFPFF
TRBJ1-1,.,TRBV7-3,.,TGTGCCAGCAGCCCCGGAGGGGATCACACTGAAGCTTTCTTT,CASSPGGDHTEAFF
TRBJ2-7,.,TRBV15,few,TGTGCCACCAGCAGAGATGCCGGGGTTGGCGAGCAGTACTTC,CATSRDAGVGEQYF
TRBJ2-3,.,TRBV12-5,few,TGTGCTAGTGGTCTCGACTCAGATACGCAGTATTTT,CASGLDSDTQYF
TRBJ2-3,.,TRBV24-1,.,TGTGCCACCAGTGACCCCGCGGGGTCGGGGCGTGAAGATACGCAGTATTTT,CATSDPAGSGREDTQYF
TRBJ2-7,.,TRBV10-3,.,TGTGCCATCACGGCGGTCCTCTCCTACGAGCAGTACTTC,CAITAVLSYEQYF
TRBJ2-2,.,TRBV7-6,.,TGTGCCAGCAGCGGGGGGAAGAAGACCGGGGAGCTGTTTTTT,CASSGGKKTGELFF
TRBJ1-2,TRBD1,TRBV27,.,TGTGCCAGCAGTTTATCGGGACAGGGGGGGCCCTATGGCTACACCTTC,CASSLSGQGGPYGYTF
TRBJ2-3,TRBD2,TRBV15,.,TGTGCCACCAGCAAAACCCCGGGACTAGCTCGCGCAGATACGCAGTATTTT,CATSKTPGLARADTQYF
TRBJ1-1,.,TRBV27,.,TGTGCCAGCACCAAAGAACCGCACACTGAAGCTTTCTTT,CASTKEPHTEAFF
TRBJ2-3,.,TRBV27,.,TGTGCCAGCAGGCCCTCACCCTCTTCCGCAGATACGCAGTATTTT,CASRPSPSSADTQYF
TRBJ2-5,.,TRBV7-2,many,TGTGCCAGCTCCGGGGGGCCCCAAGAGACCCAGTACTTC,CASSGGPQETQYF
TRBJ2-2,TRBD2,TRBV9,.,TGTGCCAGCAGCGTAGACAAGCGGGGTTCGAACACCGGGGAGCTGTTTTTT,CASSVDKRGSNTGELFF
TRBJ1-1,.,TRBV4-3,once,TGCGCCAGCAGCCAAGATGAAATGAACACTGAAGCTTTCTTT,CASSQDEMNTEAFF
TRBJ1-4,TRBD1,TRBV7-8,once,TGTGCCAGCATACGGGACAGGGGGAATGATAAACTGTTTTTT,CASIRDRGNDKLFF
TRBJ1-1,.,TRBV15,few,TGTGCCACCAGCTCGGGGCGAGGGAGGAACACTGAAGCTTTCTTT,CATSSGRGRNTEAFF
TRBJ1-6,.,TRBV3-1,.,TGTGCCAGCAGCACCGGGACACTGGATTCACCCCTCCACTTT,CASSTGTLDSPLHF
TRBJ2-7,TRBD2,TRBV5-1,few,TGCGCCAGCAGCTCCGGGACTAGCTATCACGAGCAGTACTTC,CASSSGTSYHEQYF
TRBJ2-3,.,TRBV20-1,.,TGCAGTGCTGATGCTCCGGGGACTACAGATACGCAGTATTTT,CSADAPGTTDTQYF
TRBJ2-7,.,TRBV20-1,few,TGCAGTGCTAGAGACCGGCTGGGCTACGAGCAGTACTTC,CSARDRLGYEQYF
TRBJ2-4,.,TRBV28,few,TGTGCCAGCAGTCCCCCGGGCCTAGTAGCCTCCAAAAACATTCAGTACTTC,CASSPPGLVASKNIQYF
TRBJ2-5,.,TRBV3-1,.,TGTGCCAGCAGCCAAGTTACCGGGGGACAAGAGACCCAGTACTTC,CASSQVTGGQETQYF
TRBJ2-1,.,TRBV12-3/TRBV12-4,.,TGTGCCAGCAGTAAGGACAGCCCCCGCGGTGAGCAGTTCTTC,CASSKDSPRGEQFF
TRBJ2-7,.,TRBV20-1,few,TGCAGTGCTAGAGATTTGCTAGCGTTCACGACGTACTTC,CSARDLLAFTTYF
TRBJ2-1,.,TRBV28,.,TGTGCCAGCAGTTTTAACAGGGACCCCTACAATGAGCAGTTCTTC,CASSFNRDPYNEQFF
TRBJ1-5,.,TRBV6-1,few,TGTGCCAGCAGTGAGTTGGAGGGCAATCAGCCCCAGCATTTT,CASSELEGNQPQHF
TRBJ2-2,.,TRBV9,.,TGTGCCAGCAGCCCACGATGGGGGGGACAGAACACCGGGGAGCTGTTTTTT,CASSPRWGGQNTGELFF
TRBJ1-5,.,TRBV28,few,TGTGCCAGCAGTTTTGGTGGGGGCGGTCAGCCCCAGCATTTT,CASSFGGGGQPQHF
TRBJ2-3,.,TRBV9,.,TGTGCCAGCAGCCCGCAGATGACAGGCCTACCCGGAGATACGCAGTATTTT,CASSPQMTGLPGDTQYF
TRBJ2-3,.,TRBV6-6,.,TGTGCCAGCCAGACTACGGATACGCAGTATTTT,CASQTTDTQYF
TRBJ2-7,.,TRBV27,few,TGTGCCAGCAGTTGGTTAGCGCAGAGCTCCTACGAGCAGTACTTC,CASSWLAQSSYEQYF
TRBJ2-1,.,TRBV2,.,TGTGCCAGCAGTGCCGCGGGGACCTCCGCCGTTGAGCAGTTCTTC,CASSAAGTSAVEQFF
TRBJ1-6,.,TRBV12-3/TRBV12-4,few,TGTGCCAGCAGTTTAGCAGACACCTATAATTCACCCCTCCACTTT,CASSLADTYNSPLHF
TRBJ1-2,.,TRBV7-2,.,TGTGCCAGCAGCTTAGGCGGTTTGAGTTTAGCTAACTATGGCTACACCTTC,CASSLGGLSLANYGYTF
TRBJ1-1,.,TRBV27,.,TGTGCCAGCAGTTTAAGTGGACAGCCCCTGGGCACTGAAGCTTTCTTT,CASSLSGQPLGTEAFF
TRBJ2-5,.,TRBV9,many,TGTGCCAGCAGCTCCAGAGGAGGGAGCGAGACCCAGTACTTC,CASSSRGGSETQYF
TRBJ2-1,.,TRBV6-5,.,TGTGCCAGCAGGACTGGGCTATCCGACAATGAGCAGTTCTTC,CASRTGLSDNEQFF
TRBJ1-1,.,TRBV20-1,few,TGCAGTGCTAGAGACAAGGGGAACACTGAAGCTTTCTTT,CSARDKGNTEAFF
TRBJ1-2,.,TRBV5-5,few,TGTGCCAGCAGCCCCTCCCTGGGACTCCAATACCGGGGCTACACCTTC,CASSPSLGLQYRGYTF